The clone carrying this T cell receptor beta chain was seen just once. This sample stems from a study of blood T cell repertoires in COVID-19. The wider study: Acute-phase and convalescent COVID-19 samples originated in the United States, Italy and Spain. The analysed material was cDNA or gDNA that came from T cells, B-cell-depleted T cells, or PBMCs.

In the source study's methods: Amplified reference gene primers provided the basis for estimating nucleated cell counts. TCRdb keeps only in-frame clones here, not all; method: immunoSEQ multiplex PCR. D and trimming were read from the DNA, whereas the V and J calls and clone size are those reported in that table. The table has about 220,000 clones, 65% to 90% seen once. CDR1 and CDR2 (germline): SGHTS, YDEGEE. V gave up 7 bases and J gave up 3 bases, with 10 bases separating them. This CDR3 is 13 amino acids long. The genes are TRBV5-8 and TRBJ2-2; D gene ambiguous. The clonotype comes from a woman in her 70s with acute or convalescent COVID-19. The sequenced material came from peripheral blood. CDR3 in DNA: TGTGCCAGCGGGCTGGGTTACACCGGGGAGCTGTTTTTT. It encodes CASGLGYTGELFF.